This T cell receptor beta chain was sequenced during a study of cytomegalovirus exposure and HLA in healthy donors. The overall study: The study placed about 81% of its approximately 380 genotyped donors in the Caucasian-associated ancestry cluster.

When sampled, the donors appeared nominally healthy, though they likely had unrecorded immune exposures. Germline CDR1 SGHDT, CDR2 YYEEEE. V shed 2 bases, J shed 3 bases, and the junction held 1 base outside the gene matches. The CDR3 covers 14 residues. 13 Jbeta primers and 60 Vbeta primers were used for the PCR. Generated by immunoSEQ multiplex PCR, the TCRdb table keeps only in-frame clones and is missing some. The table lists approximately 120,000 clones, around 85% of them singletons. The study, taken as a whole, reports: Most TCR beta V segments were productive about 90% or about 30% of the time in an earlier analysis.

A remark on this clone: The target antigen is unknown.

The material sequenced was PBMCs. The sequence derives from a young woman in good health and CMV-seropositive. This chain joins TRBV5-6 and TRBJ2-7; 11 positions agree with TRBD2. As DNA, the CDR3 is TGTGCCAGCAGCTTCGGGACTAGCGGCTACGAGCAGTACTTC. It translates to CASSFGTSGYEQYF.